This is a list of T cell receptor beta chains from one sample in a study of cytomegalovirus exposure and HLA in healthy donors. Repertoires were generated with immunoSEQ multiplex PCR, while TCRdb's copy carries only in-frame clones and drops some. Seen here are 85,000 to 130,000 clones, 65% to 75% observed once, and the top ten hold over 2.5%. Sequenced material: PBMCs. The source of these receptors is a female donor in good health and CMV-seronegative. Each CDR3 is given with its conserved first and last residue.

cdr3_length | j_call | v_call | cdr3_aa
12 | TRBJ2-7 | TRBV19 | CASSMGGYEQYF
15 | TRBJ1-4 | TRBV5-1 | CASSLGTGDMEKLFF
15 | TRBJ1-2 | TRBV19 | CASSKYRVGIDGYTF
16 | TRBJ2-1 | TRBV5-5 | CASSSQRTSVYNEQFF
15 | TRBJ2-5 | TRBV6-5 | CASSYSTGGRETQYF
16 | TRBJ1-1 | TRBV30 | CAWRRTGTGTNTEAFF
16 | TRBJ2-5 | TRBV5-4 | CASSFGTNYLTKTQYF
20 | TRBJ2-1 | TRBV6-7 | CASTGPNTQGLKYRDNEQFF
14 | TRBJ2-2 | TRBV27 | CASSARGSTGELFF
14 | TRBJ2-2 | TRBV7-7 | CASSLGQHTGELFF
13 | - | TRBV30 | CAWSVPETYEQYF
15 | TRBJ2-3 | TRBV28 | CASRGLAGLTDTQYF
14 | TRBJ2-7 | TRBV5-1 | CASRRAAGAYEQYF
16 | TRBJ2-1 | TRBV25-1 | CASSEDGLTSYNEQFF
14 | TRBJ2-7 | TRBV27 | CASSLLAGSGEQYF
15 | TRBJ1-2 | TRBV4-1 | CASSQDRAGRGGYTF
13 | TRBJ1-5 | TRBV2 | CASKGVGYQPQHF
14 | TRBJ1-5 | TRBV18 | CASSVEDQDQPQHF
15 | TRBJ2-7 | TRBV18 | CASSLWDRVSYEQYF
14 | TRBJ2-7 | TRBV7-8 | CASSQRGRRDEQYF
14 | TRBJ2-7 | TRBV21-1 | CASSHRTGSYEQYF
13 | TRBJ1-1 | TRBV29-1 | CSVEDRQGAEAFF
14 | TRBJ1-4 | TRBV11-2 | CASSLVAGGEKLFF
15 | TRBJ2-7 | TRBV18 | CASSPVYLVRNEQYF
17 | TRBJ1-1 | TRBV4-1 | CASSQVPSGARGSEAFF
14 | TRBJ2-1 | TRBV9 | CASSASGKYNEQFF
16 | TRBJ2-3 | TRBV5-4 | CASSLRTGGGADTQYF